This is a list of T cell receptor beta chains from one sample in a study of human T cells and chemical hapten exposure. TCRdb reprocessed the RACE reads with MiXCR, giving one entry per CDR3 protein. This table has approximately 97,000 distinct CDR3 sequences, 27% appearing once. The sample in question was whole blood, obtained in connection with sensitization to the hapten diphenylcyclopropenone (DPC). Every receptor here comes from a man in his forties with alopecia areata. Some clones in this sample may be carry-over from other donors' samples. Both conserved end residues are trimmed from each CDR3.

CDR3 length	V gene	J gene	CDR3 protein
13	TRBV6-1	TRBJ2-5	ASTRGRQGLETQY
9	TRBV28	TRBJ1-2	ASTQNYGYT
10	TRBV6-1	TRBJ2-5	ASWTGTETQY
9	TRBV6-2/TRBV6-3	TRBJ1-1	ASSQGTEAF
14	TRBV5-1	TRBJ1-4	ASSLDRGATNEKLF
14	TRBV9	TRBJ2-1	ASSVVGLGGHNEQF
12	TRBV20-1	TRBJ1-4	SAAGDIGNEKLF
17	TRBV19	TRBJ2-1	ASSIGAGGYRVIYNEQF
12	TRBV3-1	TRBJ2-5	ASSQGGPQETQY
13	TRBV6-6	TRBJ1-4	ASTRPRDGNEKLF
12	TRBV27	TRBJ1-2	ASRSIDSNYGYT
13	TRBV6-5	TRBJ1-6	ASSYSTLHNSPLH
15	TRBV6-2/TRBV6-3	TRBJ2-3	ASRTHRLAGVTDTQY
12	TRBV2	TRBJ1-1	ASRVTGLNTEAF
12	TRBV5-1	TRBJ1-5	ASSLNAGNQPQH
12	TRBV5-6	TRBJ2-3	ASFSGRVADTQY
11	TRBV28	TRBJ2-7	ASSPPYRVGQY
12	TRBV6-5	TRBJ1-4	ASSPDGGNEKLF
12	TRBV20-1	TRBJ2-7	SAPRGRGVGEQY
12	TRBV2	TRBJ1-1	ASRMNVPNTEAF
9	TRBV7-2	TRBJ1-1	ASSSTTKAF
13	TRBV24-1	TRBJ1-5	ATSDGAGPNQPQH
12	TRBV12-3/TRBV12-4	TRBJ1-1	ASSFQGKNTEAF
11	TRBV11-2	TRBJ1-5	ASSLTGSPDQH
11	TRBV5-6	TRBJ1-2	ASSSAGVHGDT
11	TRBV7-3	TRBJ1-1	ASSETVSTEAF
13	TRBV29-1	TRBJ2-3	SVEPFHGAKDTQY
11	TRBV20-1	TRBJ2-7	SASFAGVYEQY
13	TRBV9	TRBJ2-7	ASSATSGSIYEQY
15	TRBV12-3/TRBV12-4	TRBJ1-5	ASSKSRGLGSNQPQH
14	TRBV5-4	TRBJ2-1	ASSPETSRAYNEQF
11	TRBV5-6	TRBJ2-3	ASSPVGADTQY
10	TRBV30	TRBJ2-1	AWRVDWDEQF
15	TRBV27	TRBJ2-3	ASSLPPTGDALDTQY
13	TRBV28	TRBJ1-5	ASSPQGYSNQPQH
13	TRBV12-3/TRBV12-4	TRBJ2-7	ASSLRQGDSYEQY
12	TRBV6-6	TRBJ1-4	ASSYNRVNEKLF
9	TRBV7-9	TRBJ1-1	ASSLKPEAF
11	TRBV2	TRBJ2-3	ASNRAGGDTQY
14	TRBV6-2/TRBV6-3	TRBJ2-1	ASSSYSLNEGNEQF
13	TRBV20-1	TRBJ2-2	SARKAGGWHGELF
10	TRBV12-3/TRBV12-4	TRBJ1-1	ATSGDDTEAF
14	TRBV27	TRBJ1-2	ASSLAGQGSNYGYT
8	TRBV29-1	TRBJ2-3	SVSVDTQY
14	TRBV15	TRBJ2-3	ATSSGTKFRADTQY
13	TRBV12-3/TRBV12-4	TRBJ2-7	ASSPQGGRSYEQY
15	TRBV7-9	TRBJ2-7	ASSLVPARASSYEQY